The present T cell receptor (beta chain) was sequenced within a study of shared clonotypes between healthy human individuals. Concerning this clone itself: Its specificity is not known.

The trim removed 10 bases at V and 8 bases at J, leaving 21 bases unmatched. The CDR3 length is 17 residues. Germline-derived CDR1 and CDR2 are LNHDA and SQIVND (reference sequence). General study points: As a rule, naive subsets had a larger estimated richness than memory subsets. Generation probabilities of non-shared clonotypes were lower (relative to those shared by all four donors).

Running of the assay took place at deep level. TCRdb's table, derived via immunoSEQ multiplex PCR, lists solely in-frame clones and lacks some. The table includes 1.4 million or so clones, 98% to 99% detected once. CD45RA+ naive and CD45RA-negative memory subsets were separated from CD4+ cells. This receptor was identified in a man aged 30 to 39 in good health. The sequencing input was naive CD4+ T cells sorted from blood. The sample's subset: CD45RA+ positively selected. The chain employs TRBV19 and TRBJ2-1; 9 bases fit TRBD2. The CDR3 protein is CATLNKVAGVEGYEQFF. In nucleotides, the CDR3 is TGTGCCACCCTAAACAAGGTAGCGGGAGTTGAGGGCTATGAGCAGTTCTTC. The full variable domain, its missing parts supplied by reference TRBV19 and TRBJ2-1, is DGGITQSPKYLFRKEGQNVTLSCEQNLNHDAMYWYRQDPGQGLRLIYYSQIVNDFQKGDIAEGYSVSREKKESFPLTVTSAQKNPTAFYLCATLNKVAGVEGYEQFFGPGTRLTVL.